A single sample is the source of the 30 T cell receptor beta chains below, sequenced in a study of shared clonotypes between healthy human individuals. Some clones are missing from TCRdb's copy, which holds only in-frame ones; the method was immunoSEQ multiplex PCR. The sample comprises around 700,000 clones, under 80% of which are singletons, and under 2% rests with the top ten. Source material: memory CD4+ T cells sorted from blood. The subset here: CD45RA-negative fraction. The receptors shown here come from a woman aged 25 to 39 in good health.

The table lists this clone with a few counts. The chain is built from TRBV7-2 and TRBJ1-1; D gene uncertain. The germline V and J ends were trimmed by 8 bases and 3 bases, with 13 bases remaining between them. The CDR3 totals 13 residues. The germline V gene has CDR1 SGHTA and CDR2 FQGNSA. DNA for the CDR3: TGTGCCAGCCATACCCAGAGGGACACTGAAGCTTTCTTT. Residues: CASHTQRDTEAFF.

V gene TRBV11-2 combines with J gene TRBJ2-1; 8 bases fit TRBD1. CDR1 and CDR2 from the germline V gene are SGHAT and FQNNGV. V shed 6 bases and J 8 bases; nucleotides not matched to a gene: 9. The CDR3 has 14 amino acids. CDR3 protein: CASRVDRARDEQFF. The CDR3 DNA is TGTGCCAGCAGGGTGGACAGGGCCAGGGATGAGCAGTTCTTC. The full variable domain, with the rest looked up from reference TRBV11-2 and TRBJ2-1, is EAGVAQSPRYKIIEKRQSVAFWCNPISGHATLYWYQQILGQGPKLLIQFQNNGVVDDSQLPKDRFSAERLKGVDSTLKIQPAKLEDSAVYLCASRVDRARDEQFFGPGTRLTVL.

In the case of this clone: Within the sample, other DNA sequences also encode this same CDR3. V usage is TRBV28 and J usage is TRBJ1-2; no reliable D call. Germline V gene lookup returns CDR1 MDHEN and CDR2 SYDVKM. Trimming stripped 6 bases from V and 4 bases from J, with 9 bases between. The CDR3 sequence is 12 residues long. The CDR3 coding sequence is TGTGCCAGCAGCCTAGACACCTATGGCTACACCTTC. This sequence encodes CASSLDTYGYTF.

CDR3 nucleotides: TGCGCCAGCAGCCGGCGGGGAGGGGTAGCTAATGAAAAACTGTTTTTT. This gives the protein CASSRRGGVANEKLFF. This rearrangement joins TRBV5-1 to TRBJ1-4; a possible D gene is TRBD1 (5 bases). This CDR3 is 16 amino acids long. CDR1 SGHRS and CDR2 YFSETQ come from the germline V gene. Trimming pared 4 bases from V and 3 bases from J, leaving 16 bases between.

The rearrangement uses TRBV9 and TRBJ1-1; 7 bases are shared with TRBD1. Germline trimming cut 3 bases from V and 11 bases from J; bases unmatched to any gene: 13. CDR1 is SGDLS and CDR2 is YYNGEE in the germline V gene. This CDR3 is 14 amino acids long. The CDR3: CASSGDQPQGSAFF. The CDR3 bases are TGTGCCAGCAGCGGGGATCAGCCACAGGGGTCCGCTTTCTTT.

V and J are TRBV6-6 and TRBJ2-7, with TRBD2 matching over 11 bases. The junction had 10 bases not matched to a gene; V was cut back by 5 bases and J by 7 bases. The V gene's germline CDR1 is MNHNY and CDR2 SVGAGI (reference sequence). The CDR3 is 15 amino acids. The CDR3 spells CASSPIAGGSWEQYF. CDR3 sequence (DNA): TGTGCCAGCAGTCCTATAGCGGGAGGGTCTTGGGAGCAGTACTTC.

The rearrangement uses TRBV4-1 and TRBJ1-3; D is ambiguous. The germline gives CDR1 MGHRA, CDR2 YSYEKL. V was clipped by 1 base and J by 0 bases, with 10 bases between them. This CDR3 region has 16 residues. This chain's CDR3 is CASSQAARLSGNTIYF. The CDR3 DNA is TGCGCCAGCAGCCAAGCGGCGAGGCTCTCTGGAAACACCATATATTTT.

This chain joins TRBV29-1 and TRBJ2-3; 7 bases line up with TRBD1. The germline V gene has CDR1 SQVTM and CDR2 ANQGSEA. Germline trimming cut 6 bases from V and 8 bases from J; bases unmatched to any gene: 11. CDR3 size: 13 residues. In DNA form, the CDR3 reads TGCAGCGTGGGGACAGCAGGGGTTGGTACGCAGTATTTT. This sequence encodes CSVGTAGVGTQYF.

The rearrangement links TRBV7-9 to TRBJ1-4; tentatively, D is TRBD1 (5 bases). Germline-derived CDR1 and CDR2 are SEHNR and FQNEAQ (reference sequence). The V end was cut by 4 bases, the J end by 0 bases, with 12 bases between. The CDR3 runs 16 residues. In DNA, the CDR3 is TGTGCCAGCAGCTCGGGGCAGCTCGCAACTAATGAAAAACTGTTTTTT. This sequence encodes CASSSGQLATNEKLFF.

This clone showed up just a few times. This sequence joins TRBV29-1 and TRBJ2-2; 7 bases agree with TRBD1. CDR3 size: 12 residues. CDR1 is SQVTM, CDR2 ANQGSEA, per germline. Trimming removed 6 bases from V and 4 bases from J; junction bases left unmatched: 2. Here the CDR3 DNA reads TGCAGCGTAGACAGGGTCACCGGGGAGCTGTTTTTT. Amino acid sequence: CSVDRVTGELFF.

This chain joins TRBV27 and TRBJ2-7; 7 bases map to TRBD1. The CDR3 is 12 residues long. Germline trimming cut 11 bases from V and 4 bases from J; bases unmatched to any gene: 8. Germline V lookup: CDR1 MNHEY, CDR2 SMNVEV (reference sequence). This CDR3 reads CAGTGASYEQYF. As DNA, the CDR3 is TGTGCCGGCACAGGGGCAAGTTACGAGCAGTACTTC.

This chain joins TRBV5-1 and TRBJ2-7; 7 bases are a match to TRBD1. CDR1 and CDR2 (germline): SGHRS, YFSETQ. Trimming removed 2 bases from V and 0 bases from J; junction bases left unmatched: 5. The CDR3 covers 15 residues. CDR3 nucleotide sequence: TGCGCCAGCAGCTTACAGGGGACGAGCTCCTACGAGCAGTACTTC. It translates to CASSLQGTSSYEQYF.

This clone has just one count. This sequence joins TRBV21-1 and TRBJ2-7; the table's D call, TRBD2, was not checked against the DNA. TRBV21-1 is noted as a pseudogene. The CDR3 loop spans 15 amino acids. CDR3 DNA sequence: TGTGCCAGCACTCTGACTAGCGGCTTCTCCTACGAGCAGTACTTC. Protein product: CASTLTSGFSYEQYF.

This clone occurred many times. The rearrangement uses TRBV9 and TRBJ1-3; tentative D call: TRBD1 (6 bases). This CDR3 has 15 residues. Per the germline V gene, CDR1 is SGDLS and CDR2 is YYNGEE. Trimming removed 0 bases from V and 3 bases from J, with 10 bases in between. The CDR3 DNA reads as TGTGCCAGCAGCGTAGGAGGCAGGGGTGGAAACACCATATATTTT. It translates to CASSVGGRGGNTIYF.

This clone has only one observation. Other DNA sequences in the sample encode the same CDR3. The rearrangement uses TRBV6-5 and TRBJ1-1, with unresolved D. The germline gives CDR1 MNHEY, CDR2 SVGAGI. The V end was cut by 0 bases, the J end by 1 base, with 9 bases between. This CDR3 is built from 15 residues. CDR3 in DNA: TGTGCCAGCAGTTACTCGAGGACGGGGAACACTGAAGCTTTCTTT. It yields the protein CASSYSRTGNTEAFF.

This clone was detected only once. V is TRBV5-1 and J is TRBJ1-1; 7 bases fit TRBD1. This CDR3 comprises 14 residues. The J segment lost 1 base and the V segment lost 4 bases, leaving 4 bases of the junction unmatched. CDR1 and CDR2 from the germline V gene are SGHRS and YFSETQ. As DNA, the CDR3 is TGCGCCAGCAGCGTGGACAGGACGAACACTGAAGCTTTCTTT. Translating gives CASSVDRTNTEAFF.

CDR3 coding DNA: TGTGCCAGCAGCAAAGTGGCCAGGGGGCCGGATACGCAGTATTTT. Encoded protein: CASSKVARGPDTQYF. The rearrangement uses TRBV21-1 and TRBJ2-3; the table's D call, TRBD1, was not checked against the DNA. TRBV21-1 has pseudogene status. The CDR3 consists of 15 residues.

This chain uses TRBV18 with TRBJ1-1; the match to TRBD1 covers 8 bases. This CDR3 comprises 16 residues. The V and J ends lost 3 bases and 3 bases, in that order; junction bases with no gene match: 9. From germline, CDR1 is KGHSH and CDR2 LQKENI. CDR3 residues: CASSPFSGGRHTEAFF. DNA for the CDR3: TGTGCCAGCTCACCTTTCTCAGGGGGCAGGCACACTGAAGCTTTCTTT. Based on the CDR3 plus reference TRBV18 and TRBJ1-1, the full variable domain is NAGVMQNPRHLVRRRGQEARLRCSPMKGHSHVYWYRQLPEEGLKFMVYLQKENIIDESGMPKERFSAEFPKEGPSILRIQQVVRGDSAAYFCASSPFSGGRHTEAFFGQGTRLTVV.

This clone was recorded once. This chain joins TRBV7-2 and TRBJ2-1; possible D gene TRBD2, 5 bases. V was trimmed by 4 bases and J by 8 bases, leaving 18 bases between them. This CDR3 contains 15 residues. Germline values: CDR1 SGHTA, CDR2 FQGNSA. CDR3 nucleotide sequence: TGTGCCAGCAGCTCCCACTACTTAGGACTGGATGAGCAGTTCTTC. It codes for CASSSHYLGLDEQFF.

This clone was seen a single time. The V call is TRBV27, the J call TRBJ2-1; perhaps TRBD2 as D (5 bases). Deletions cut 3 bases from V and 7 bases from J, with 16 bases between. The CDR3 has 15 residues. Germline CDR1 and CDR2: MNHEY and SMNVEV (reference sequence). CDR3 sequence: CASSFSRTSHNEQFF. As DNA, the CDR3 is TGTGCCAGCAGTTTCTCCCGAACTAGTCATAATGAGCAGTTCTTC.

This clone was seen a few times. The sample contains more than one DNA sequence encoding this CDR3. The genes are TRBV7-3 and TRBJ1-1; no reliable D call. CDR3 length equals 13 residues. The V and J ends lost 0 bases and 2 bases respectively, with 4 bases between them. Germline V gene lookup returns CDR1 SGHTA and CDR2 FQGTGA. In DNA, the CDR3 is TGTGCCAGCAGCTTAACCGCAAACACTGAAGCTTTCTTT. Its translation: CASSLTANTEAFF.

The CDR3 spells CASSYLGQGRHTQYF. The CDR3 coding sequence is TGTGCCAGCAGTTACTTGGGACAGGGGAGGCATACGCAGTATTTT. The V gene is TRBV6-5, the J gene TRBJ2-3; 10 bases map to TRBD1. The length of the CDR3 is 15 residues. Germline CDR1 is MNHEY and CDR2 is SVGAGI. J was trimmed by 7 bases and V by 1 base; bases with no gene match: 5.

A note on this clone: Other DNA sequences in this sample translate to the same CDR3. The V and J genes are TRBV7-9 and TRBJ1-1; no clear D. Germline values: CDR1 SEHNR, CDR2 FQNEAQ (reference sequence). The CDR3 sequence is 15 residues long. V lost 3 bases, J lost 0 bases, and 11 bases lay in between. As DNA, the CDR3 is TGTGCCAGCAGCTTTCGTAGCAGCTTGAACACTGAAGCTTTCTTT. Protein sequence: CASSFRSSLNTEAFF.

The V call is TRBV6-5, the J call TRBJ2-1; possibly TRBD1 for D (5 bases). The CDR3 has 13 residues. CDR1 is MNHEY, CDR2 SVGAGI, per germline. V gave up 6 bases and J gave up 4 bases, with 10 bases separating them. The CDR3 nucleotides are TGTGCCAGCAGAAGGCAGGGTTACAATGAGCAGTTCTTC. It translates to CASRRQGYNEQFF.

The chain's CDR3 is CASSVNGGTSGVGEQYF. The CDR3 bases are TGTGCCAGCAGCGTCAACGGCGGGACTAGCGGTGTGGGGGAGCAGTACTTC. The chain is built from TRBV9 and TRBJ2-7, with 11 bases lining up with TRBD2. The CDR3 is made up of 17 amino acids. The ends lost 2 bases at V and 7 bases at J; junction bases unmatched: 14. Germline values: CDR1 SGDLS, CDR2 YYNGEE.

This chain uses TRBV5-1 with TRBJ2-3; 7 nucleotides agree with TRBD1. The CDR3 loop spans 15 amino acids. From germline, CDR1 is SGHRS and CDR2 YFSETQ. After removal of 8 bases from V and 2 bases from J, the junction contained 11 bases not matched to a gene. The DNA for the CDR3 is TGCGCCAGTGCGTTCCGGGACAGCTTCACAGATACGCAGTATTTT. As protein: CASAFRDSFTDTQYF.

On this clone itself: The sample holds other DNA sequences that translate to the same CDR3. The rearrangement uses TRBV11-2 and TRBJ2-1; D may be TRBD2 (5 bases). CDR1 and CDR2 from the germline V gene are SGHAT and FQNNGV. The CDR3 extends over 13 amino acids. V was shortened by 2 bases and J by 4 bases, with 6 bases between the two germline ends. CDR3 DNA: TGTGCCAGCAGCTTAACGGGGTACAATGAGCAGTTCTTC. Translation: CASSLTGYNEQFF.

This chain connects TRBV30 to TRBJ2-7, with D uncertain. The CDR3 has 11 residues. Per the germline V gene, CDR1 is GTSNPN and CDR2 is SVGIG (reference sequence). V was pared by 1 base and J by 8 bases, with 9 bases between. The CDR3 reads CAWSAGPQQYF. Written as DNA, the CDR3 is TGTGCCTGGAGTGCGGGCCCTCAGCAGTACTTC.

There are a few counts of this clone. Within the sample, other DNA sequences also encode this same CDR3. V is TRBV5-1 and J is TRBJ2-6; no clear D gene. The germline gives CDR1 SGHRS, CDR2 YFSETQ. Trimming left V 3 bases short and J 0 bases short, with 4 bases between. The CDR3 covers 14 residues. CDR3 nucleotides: TGCGCCAGCAGCTCCAGCTCTGGGGCCAACGTCCTGACTTTC. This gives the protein CASSSSSGANVLTF.

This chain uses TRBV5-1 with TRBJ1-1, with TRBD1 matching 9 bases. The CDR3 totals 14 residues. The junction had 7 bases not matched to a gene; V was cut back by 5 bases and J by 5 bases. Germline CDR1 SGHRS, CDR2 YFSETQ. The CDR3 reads CASRSGTGMTEAFF. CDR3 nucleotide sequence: TGCGCCAGCAGATCCGGGACAGGGATGACTGAAGCTTTCTTT.